This T cell receptor (beta chain) comes out of a study of breast tumors, draining lymph nodes, adjacent tissues (dated by TCRdb to about 2016). Looking at the study overall: The study compared TCR beta repertoires across tumor, adjacent nontumor tissue and axillary lymph nodes from breast cancer patients. The study was designed to assess the relationships and possible T-cell exchange between tumor, surrounding tissue and draining lymph node repertoires in human breast cancer. Results and caveats for the whole study, not just this receptor: Tumor and nontumor tissue repertoires were found to be significantly more similar in luminal-like than in basal-like breast cancer. The conclusion that tumor T cells originate in lymph nodes was presented as consistent with a hypothesis rather than as directly demonstrated. The data were considered consistent with the idea that most tumor T cells come from the lymph node and then expand in tumor tissue. Tumors showed preferential V and J gene usage, and their T-cell repertoire diversity fell below that of lymph nodes yet above that of nontumor tissue.

This clonotype showed up many times. The antigen this receptor binds is unknown. The record has no base qualities; no much larger clone is one base away. From the germline V gene (reference sequence), CDR1 is LNHDA and CDR2 is SQIVND. Spanning cysteine to phenylalanine, the CDR3 consists of 15 amino acids. Left in the record is the CDR3 DNA by itself, 45 bases read in frame from the first base. After removal of 4 bases from V and 4 bases from J, the junction retains 10 bases not matched to a gene. The axillary draining lymph nodes of breast cancer patients were the source of the lymph node samples. Sequencing was carried out with an Illumina HiSeq 2000. Multiplex PCR amplification was used to generate the TCR beta chain libraries. High-throughput sequencing was used to analyze the amplified TCR beta chain products. TCRdb applied fastp at Q25 and MiXCR to the public reads, then kept only in-frame beta chains. One record per CDR3 amino acid sequence lists the most common genes and DNA. This sample lists about 230,000 distinct CDR3 sequences; about 32% were detected once. 1.2% to 1.5% of the sample comes from the top ten.

The chain employs TRBV19 and TRBJ2-7; 7 junctional bases match TRBD2. This receptor was taken from a female donor with breast cancer. Some clones in this sample may be carry-over from other donors' samples. The sample comprised axillary lymph node tissue. The CDR3 in this case is CASSRTDGAGYEQYF. Here is the DNA: TGTGCCAGTAGTAGAACGGACGGAGCGGGGTACGAGCAGTACTTC.